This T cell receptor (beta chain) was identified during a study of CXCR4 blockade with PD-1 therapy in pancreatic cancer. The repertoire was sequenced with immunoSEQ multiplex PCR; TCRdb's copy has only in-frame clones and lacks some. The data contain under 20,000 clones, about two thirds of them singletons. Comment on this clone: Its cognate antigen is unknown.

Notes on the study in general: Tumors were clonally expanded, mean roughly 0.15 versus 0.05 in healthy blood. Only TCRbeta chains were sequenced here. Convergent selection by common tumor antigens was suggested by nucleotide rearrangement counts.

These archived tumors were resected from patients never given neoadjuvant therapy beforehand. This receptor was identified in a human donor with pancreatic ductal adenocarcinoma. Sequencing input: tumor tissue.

The CDR3 sequence is CASSPRLSGPLSGNEQFF. The CDR3 bases are TGTGCCAGCTCACCACGTTTAAGCGGCCCATTATCTGGGAATGAGCAGTTCTTC. The chain couples TRBV18 to TRBJ2-1; tentative D call: TRBD2 (5 bases). V lost 1 base and J 7 bases, leaving 23 bases between the germline ends. Germline V lookup: CDR1 KGHSH, CDR2 LQKENI. The CDR3 totals 18 residues.